This TCR beta chain was sequenced in a study of blood T cell repertoires in COVID-19. Original analysis: Nucleated cell number was recorded as an estimate derived from reference gene primer amplification. Assay: immunoSEQ multiplex PCR; the TCRdb copy retains only in-frame clones and omits some. That table furnishes V, J and clone size, whereas the DNA furnished D and trimming. The sample records roughly 220,000 clones, about nine tenths being singletons. This CDR3 region has 15 residues. V lost 0 bases and J lost 0, with 8 bases in between. Germline V CDR1 and CDR2: LGHNA, YSLEER. Cohort assignment relied on participant-reported clinical history.

This clonotype was sampled from a woman aged 40 to 50 with acute COVID-19. Sequencing was done on a sample of PBMCs or T cells enriched from blood (not recorded which). The chain joins TRBV4-3 to TRBJ1-2; D is ambiguous. CDR3 bases: TGCGCCAGCAGCCAAGACCCGTCCTCTAACTATGGCTACACCTTC. Protein: CASSQDPSSNYGYTF.